The 17 T cell receptor beta chains presented below share a single source sample, sequenced in a study of shared clonotypes between healthy human individuals. Repertoires were generated with immunoSEQ multiplex PCR, while TCRdb's copy carries only in-frame clones and drops some. This table has around 2,000,000 clones, 95% appearing once. Sequenced input: naive CD4+ T cells sorted from blood. Subset described: CD45RA+ positively selected. Every receptor here comes from a man younger than 30 in good health.

The chain joins TRBV4-3 to TRBJ2-7; 12 nucleotides align to TRBD2. V was clipped by 1 base and J by 6 bases; unmatched bases: 7. Germline values: CDR1 LGHNA, CDR2 YSLEER. This CDR3 is built from 16 residues. The CDR3 loop reads CASSQVRLAGVSEQYF. Here the CDR3 DNA reads TGCGCCAGCAGCCAAGTAAGACTAGCGGGAGTGAGCGAGCAGTACTTC.

The chain couples TRBV29-1 to TRBJ2-3; the match to TRBD2 covers 10 bases. Germline values: CDR1 SQVTM, CDR2 ANQGSEA. V lost 2 bases and J lost 0; bases outside the gene matches: 5. The CDR3 extends over 16 amino acids. CDR3 in DNA: TGCAGCGTTGAACAACCGGGACTAGCGAGCACAGATACGCAGTATTTT. This gives the protein CSVEQPGLASTDTQYF.

J is TRBJ2-3 and V is TRBV5-5; D possibly corresponds to TRBD2 (6 bases). The ends were cut back, 1 base at V and 2 bases at J, with 14 bases in the middle. CDR3 length equals 16 residues. Germline V gene data show CDR1 as SGHKS and CDR2 as YYEKEE (reference sequence). CDR3 amino acids: CASSLWYRGNTDTQYF. In DNA, the CDR3 is TGTGCCAGCAGCTTGTGGTACCGCGGGAACACAGATACGCAGTATTTT.

This chain uses TRBV10-3 with TRBJ1-6; 8 bases are a match to TRBD1. CDR3 length equals 14 residues. V shed 7 bases and J 7 bases; nucleotides not matched to a gene: 6. Germline CDR1 reads ENHRY; CDR2 reads SYGVKD. CDR3 in amino acids: CAINGQGGNSPLHF. The CDR3 nucleotides are TGTGCCATCAACGGACAGGGAGGCAATTCACCCCTCCACTTT.

In this sample, this clone turned up once. This chain uses TRBV28 with TRBJ2-4, with D perhaps matching TRBD2 (7 bases). Trimming removed 2 bases at V and 2 bases at J, with 10 bases between. Germline CDR1 and CDR2: MDHEN and SYDVKM. CDR3 length: 15 residues. The CDR3 loop reads CASSLGGGPKNIQYF. The CDR3 nucleotides are TGTGCCAGCAGTTTAGGGGGGGGCCCCAAAAACATTCAGTACTTC. The complete variable domain, with remaining parts taken from reference TRBV28 and TRBJ2-4, reads DVKVTQSSRYLVKRTGEKVFLECVQDMDHENMFWYRQDPGLGLRLIYFSYDVKMKEKGDIPEGYSVSREKKERFSLILESASTNQTSMYLCASSLGGGPKNIQYFGAGTRLSVL.

V gene TRBV28 combines with J gene TRBJ2-7, with 8 bases that match TRBD1. The CDR3 is 16 residues long. Germline V lookup: CDR1 MDHEN, CDR2 SYDVKM. V was pared by 5 bases and J by 2 bases, with 11 bases of the junction left unmatched. The CDR3 protein is CASSPQTGVGTYEQYF. The CDR3 DNA reads TGTGCCAGCAGTCCACAGACAGGGGTGGGGACCTACGAGCAGTACTTC.

Comments on this clone: Distinct nucleotide sequences in the sample also encode this CDR3. V gene TRBV14 combines with J gene TRBJ2-1; no reliable D call. V lost 3 bases to trimming and J lost 2 bases, with 8 bases between them. The CDR3 is 14 amino acids. Germline-derived CDR1 and CDR2 are SGHDN and FVKESK. The CDR3 DNA follows: TGTGCCAGCAGCCAGTTGTCGGCCTACAATGAGCAGTTCTTC. Protein: CASSQLSAYNEQFF.

The rearrangement links TRBV27 to TRBJ2-2, with D maybe TRBD1 (6 bases). Germline CDR1 MNHEY, CDR2 SMNVEV (reference sequence). V lost 5 bases, J lost 1 base, and 20 bases lay in between. This CDR3 has 18 residues. In nucleotides, the CDR3 is TGTGCCAGCAGTCTCTACCAATTACAGGGAGAGAACACCGGGGAGCTGTTTTTT. Translating it yields CASSLYQLQGENTGELFF.

The chain employs TRBV28 and TRBJ2-1; no definite D call. Per germline, CDR1 MDHEN and CDR2 SYDVKM. V was cut by 6 bases and J by 9 bases, with 12 bases left in between. The length of the CDR3 is 12 residues. CDR3 sequence reads: CASSPPVPEQFF. The CDR3 coding sequence is TGTGCCAGCAGCCCTCCCGTCCCTGAGCAGTTCTTC. Full variable domain (missing parts from reference TRBV28 and TRBJ2-1): DVKVTQSSRYLVKRTGEKVFLECVQDMDHENMFWYRQDPGLGLRLIYFSYDVKMKEKGDIPEGYSVSREKKERFSLILESASTNQTSMYLCASSPPVPEQFFGPGTRLTVL.

The rearrangement uses TRBV2 and TRBJ1-2, with TRBD1 as a possible D gene (5 bases). CDR1 is SNHLY and CDR2 is FYNNEI in the germline V gene. The CDR3 sequence is 13 residues long. V dropped 2 bases and J dropped 8 bases, with 12 bases sitting between them. The CDR3 DNA sequence: TGTGCCAGCAGTGAAAGGGACTCCCGCGGCTACACCTTC. Translating gives CASSERDSRGYTF.

V usage is TRBV30 and J usage is TRBJ2-3; TRBD2 agrees at 7 bases. The CDR3 length is 15 residues. From germline, CDR1 is GTSNPN and CDR2 SVGIG (reference sequence). Losses at the gene ends were 5 bases for V and 6 bases for J; bases not matched to a gene: 14. CDR3: CAWASGTKTDDTQYF. CDR3 DNA: TGTGCCTGGGCCTCCGGGACTAAGACAGACGATACGCAGTATTTT.

This clone is a singleton in its sample. V is TRBV13 and J is TRBJ2-7; 10 bases are a match to TRBD2. This CDR3 spans 17 amino acids. Per the germline V gene, CDR1 is PRHDT and CDR2 is FYEKMQ (reference sequence). Trimming at V came to 5 bases and at J to 4 bases, leaving 14 bases not matched to a gene. The DNA for the CDR3 is TGTGCCAGCAGCCTGCGATCCAGGTTAGCGGGGGGTTACGAGCAGTACTTC. It codes for CASSLRSRLAGGYEQYF.

Comment on this clone: The same CDR3 is also encoded by other DNA sequences in this sample. The gene calls are TRBV5-1 and TRBJ2-6, with TRBD2 as a possible D gene (6 bases). The CDR3 is 16 residues long. Germline V CDR1 and CDR2: SGHRS, YFSETQ. V was shortened by 4 bases and J by 0 bases, with 11 bases between the two germline ends. The CDR3, as DNA: TGCGCCAGCAGCCCGGGGAGGATCTCTGGGGCCAACGTCCTGACTTTC. Protein product: CASSPGRISGANVLTF.

This chain uses TRBV4-1 with TRBJ2-1; no clear D gene. The CDR3 spans 15 residues. The germline CDR1 and CDR2 sequences are MGHRA and YSYEKL. Trimming removed 0 bases from V and 7 bases from J, with 13 bases in between. CDR3 in amino acids: CASSQESNRVNEQFF. In nucleotides, the CDR3 is TGCGCCAGCAGCCAAGAGTCAAATAGGGTGAATGAGCAGTTCTTC.

The rearrangement joins TRBV5-1 to TRBJ2-4; 8 nucleotides match TRBD1. With 0 bases clipped from V and 4 bases from J, the junction kept 6 bases outside the gene matches. Germline V gene lookup returns CDR1 SGHRS and CDR2 YFSETQ. CDR3 length equals 16 residues. The CDR3 nucleotides read TGCGCCAGCAGCTTGGAGTCAGGGGGCAGAAAAAACATTCAGTACTTC. Translation gives CASSLESGGRKNIQYF.

A note on this clone: The junction departs from the called germline gene at one end, perhaps through a read error. The chain carries TRBV7-7 and TRBJ2-2, with D possibly called TRBD1 or TRBD2 (5 bases each). Germline lookup yields CDR1 SSHAT and CDR2 FNYEAQ (reference sequence). CDR3 size: 14 residues. The CDR3 nucleotides are TGTGCTAGCAGCTTAACAGGCGGGACCGGGGAGCTGTTTTTT. Translation: CASSLTGGTGELFF.

The chain is built from TRBV6-1 and TRBJ1-2; no definite D call. Germline values: CDR1 MNHNS, CDR2 SASEGT. The CDR3 consists of 15 residues. Trimming removed 4 bases at V and 5 bases at J, with 17 bases between. CDR3 bases: TGTGCCAGCAGTGGGGGAAAGAGGGTTGAATATGGCTACACCTTC. Translation gives CASSGGKRVEYGYTF.